The sequence of this TCR beta chain was determined in a study of regulatory T cells in long-lasting Graves disease. This clonotype was counted between two and nine times. Documented time point: newly diagnosed GD, antithyroid drugs for less than 3 months. Construction of the TCR library relied on RNA isolated from PBMCs. According to the study, TCR beta libraries were built with iRepertoire HTBI primers and CDR3-region Arm-PCR. MiXCR was run by TCRdb on the multiplex PCR reads, yielding one entry per CDR3 protein. The sample has 620,000 or so distinct CDR3 sequences, 15% to 20% seen once. A further study also used this sample, focusing on T cells in Graves' hyperthyroidism and ophthalmopathy.

This TCR was sampled from a woman between 25 and 40 years old with Graves disease. Sequenced material: peripheral blood mononuclear cells (PBMCs), taken at new diagnosis, from a patient treated with antithyroid drugs.

CDR3 residues: CALDWIGGNYGYTF. The CDR3 DNA reads as TGTGCCTTAGACTGGATTGGCGGGAACTATGGCTACACCTTC. The gene calls are TRBV30 and TRBJ1-2; D unclear. This CDR3 comprises 14 residues. The germline CDR1 and CDR2 sequences are GTSNPN and SVGIG (reference sequence). V was cut by 7 bases and J by 2 bases, with 17 bases left in between. Based on the CDR3 plus reference TRBV30 and TRBJ1-2, the full variable domain is SQTIHQWPATLVQPVGSPLSLECTVEGTSNPNLYWYRQAAGRGLQLLFYSVGIGQISSEVPQNLSASRPQDRQFILSSKKLLLSDSGFYLCALDWIGGNYGYTFGSGTRLTVV.